This paragraph reports one TCR beta chain. This sample was taken from a study of glioma-infiltrating T cells after dendritic cell vaccination. Background on the study: The vaccine used monocyte-derived dendritic cells pulsed overnight with autologous tumor lysate.

Time point noted: after dendritic cell vaccination, including at tumor progression/relapse. Primers: 60 V beta forward and 13 J beta reverse. Assay used: immunoSEQ multiplex PCR; TCRdb lists only in-frame clones, some missing. The top ten hold about 9% of the sample, which has roughly 60,000 clones, around 85% seen once. Trimming cost V 3 bases and J 8 bases, with 17 bases left between them. The CDR3 runs 14 residues. Germline loops: CDR1 SGHDT, CDR2 YYEEEE. This material consisted of blood, taken after dendritic cell vaccination. The rearrangement uses TRBV5-6 and TRBJ1-2, with a possible D match to TRBD1 (6 bases). This receptor was obtained from a human donor with glioblastoma. CDR3: CASSSIRGGHGYTF. The CDR3 DNA reads TGTGCCAGCAGCTCAATCCGGGGGGGGCACGGCTACACCTTC.